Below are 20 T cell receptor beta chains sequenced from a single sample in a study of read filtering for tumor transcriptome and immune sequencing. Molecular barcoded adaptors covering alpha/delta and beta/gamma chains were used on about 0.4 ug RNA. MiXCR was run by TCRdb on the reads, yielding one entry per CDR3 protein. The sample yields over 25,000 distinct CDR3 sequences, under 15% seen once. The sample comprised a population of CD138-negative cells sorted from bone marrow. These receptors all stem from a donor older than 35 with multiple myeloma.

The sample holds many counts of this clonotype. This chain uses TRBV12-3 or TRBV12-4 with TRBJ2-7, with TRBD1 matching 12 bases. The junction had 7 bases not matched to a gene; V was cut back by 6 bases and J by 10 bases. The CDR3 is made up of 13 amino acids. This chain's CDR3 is CASSRPGTGGQYF. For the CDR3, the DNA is TGTGCCAGCAGCCGTCCCGGGACAGGGGGCCAGTACTTC.

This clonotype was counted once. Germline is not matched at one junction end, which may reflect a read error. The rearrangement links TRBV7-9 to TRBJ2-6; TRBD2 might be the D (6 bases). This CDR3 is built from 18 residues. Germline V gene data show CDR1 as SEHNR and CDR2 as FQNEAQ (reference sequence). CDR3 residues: CASSRRLDINTGANVPAF. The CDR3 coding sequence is TGTGCCAGCAGTCGAAGACTAGATATTAACACTGGGGCCAACGTCCCGGCTTTC.

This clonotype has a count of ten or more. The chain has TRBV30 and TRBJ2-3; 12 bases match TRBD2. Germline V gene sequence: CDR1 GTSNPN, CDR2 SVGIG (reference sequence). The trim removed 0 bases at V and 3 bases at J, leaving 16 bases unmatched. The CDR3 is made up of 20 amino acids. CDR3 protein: CAWSVPRRGRLAGATDTQYF. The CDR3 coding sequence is TGTGCCTGGAGTGTTCCACGCAGGGGGCGACTAGCGGGAGCTACAGATACGCAGTATTTT.

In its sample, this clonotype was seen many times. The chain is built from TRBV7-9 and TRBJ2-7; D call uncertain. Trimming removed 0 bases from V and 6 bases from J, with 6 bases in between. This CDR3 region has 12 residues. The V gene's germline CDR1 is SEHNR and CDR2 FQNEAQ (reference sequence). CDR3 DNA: TGTGCCAGCAGCTTAGCGCTGGGCGAGCAGTACTTC. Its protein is CASSLALGEQYF.

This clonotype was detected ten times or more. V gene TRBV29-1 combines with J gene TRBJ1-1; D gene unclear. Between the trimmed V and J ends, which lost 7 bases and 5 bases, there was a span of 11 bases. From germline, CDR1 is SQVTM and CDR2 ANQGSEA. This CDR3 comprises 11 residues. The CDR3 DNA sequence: TGCAGCGGAACGACATTAACTGAAGCTTTCTTT. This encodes CSGTTLTEAFF.

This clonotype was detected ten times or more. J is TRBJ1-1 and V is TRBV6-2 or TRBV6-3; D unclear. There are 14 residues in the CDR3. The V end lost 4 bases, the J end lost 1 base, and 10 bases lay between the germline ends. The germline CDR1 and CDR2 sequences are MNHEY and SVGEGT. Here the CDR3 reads CASSSRTGNTEAFF. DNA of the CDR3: TGTGCCAGCAGTTCGCGGACGGGGAACACTGAAGCTTTCTTT.

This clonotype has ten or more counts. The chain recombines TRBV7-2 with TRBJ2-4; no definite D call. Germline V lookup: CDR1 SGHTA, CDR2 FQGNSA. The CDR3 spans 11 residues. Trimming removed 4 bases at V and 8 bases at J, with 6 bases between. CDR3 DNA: TGTGCCAGCAGCTCGCAAGACATTCAGTACTTC. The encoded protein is CASSSQDIQYF.

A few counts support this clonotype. Here the CDR3 reads CASGSYEQYF. CDR3 nucleotide sequence: TGTGCCAGCGGCAGTTACGAGCAGTACTTC. This chain joins TRBV25-1 and TRBJ2-7, with D unclear. Germline lookup yields CDR1 MGHDK and CDR2 SYGVNS. The V end lost 8 bases, the J end lost 4 bases, and 6 bases lay between the germline ends. The CDR3 totals 10 residues.

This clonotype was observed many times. The CDR3 is CASSGRGYEQFF. CDR3 nucleotides: TGTGCCAGTAGTGGCAGGGGCTATGAGCAGTTCTTC. The chain has TRBV19 and TRBJ2-1; the D gene is possibly TRBD1 (6 bases). Trimming shortened V by 5 bases and J by 8 bases, and 10 bases separated the two germline ends. Germline V lookup: CDR1 LNHDA, CDR2 SQIVND (reference sequence). The CDR3 is 12 residues long.

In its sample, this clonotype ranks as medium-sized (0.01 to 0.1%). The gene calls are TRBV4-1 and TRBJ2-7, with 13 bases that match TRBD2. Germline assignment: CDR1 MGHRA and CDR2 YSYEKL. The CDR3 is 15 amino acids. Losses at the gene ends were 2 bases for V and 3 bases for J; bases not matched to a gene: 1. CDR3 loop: CASSQWTSGSYEQYF. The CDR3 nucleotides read TGCGCCAGCAGCCAATGGACTAGCGGGAGCTACGAGCAGTACTTC.

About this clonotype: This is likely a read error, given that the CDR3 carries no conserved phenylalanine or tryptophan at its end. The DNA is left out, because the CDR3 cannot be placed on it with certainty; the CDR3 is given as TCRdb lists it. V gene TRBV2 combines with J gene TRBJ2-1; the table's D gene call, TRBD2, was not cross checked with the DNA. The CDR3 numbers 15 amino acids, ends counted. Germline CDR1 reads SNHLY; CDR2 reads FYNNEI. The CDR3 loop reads CASSAGTSGVFEQVC.

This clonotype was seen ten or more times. The CDR3 region is CASSQGSGHGEQYF. The CDR3, as DNA: TGTGCCAGCAGCCAAGGGTCGGGACATGGCGAGCAGTACTTC. The rearrangement joins TRBV3-1 to TRBJ2-7; TRBD1 might be the D (6 bases). Germline V gene sequence: CDR1 LGHDT, CDR2 YNNKEL (reference sequence). The CDR3 is 14 residues long. The V end lost 1 base, the J end lost 6 bases, and 13 bases lay between the germline ends.

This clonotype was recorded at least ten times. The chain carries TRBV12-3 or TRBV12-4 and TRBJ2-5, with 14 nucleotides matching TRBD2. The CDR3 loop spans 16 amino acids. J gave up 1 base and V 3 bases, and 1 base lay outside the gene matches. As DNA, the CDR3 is TGTGCCAGCAGTTTTGGACTAGCGGGAGGCCAAGAGACCCAGTACTTC. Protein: CASSFGLAGGQETQYF.

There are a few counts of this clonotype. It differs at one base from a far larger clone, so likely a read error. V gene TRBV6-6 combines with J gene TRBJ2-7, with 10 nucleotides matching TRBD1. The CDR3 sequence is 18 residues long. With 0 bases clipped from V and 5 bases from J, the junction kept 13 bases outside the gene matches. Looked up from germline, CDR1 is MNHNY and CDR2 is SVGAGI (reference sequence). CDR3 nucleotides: TGTGCCAGCAGTTACTCGGGACAGGGGAGAGCCCTTGACCACGAGCAGTACTTC. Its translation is CASSYSGQGRALDHEQYF.

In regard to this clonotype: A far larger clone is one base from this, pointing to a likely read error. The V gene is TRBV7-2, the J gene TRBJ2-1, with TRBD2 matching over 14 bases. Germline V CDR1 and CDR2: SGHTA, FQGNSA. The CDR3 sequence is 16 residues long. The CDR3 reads CAGSLAGLAGVGEQFF. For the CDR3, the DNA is TGTGCCGGCAGCTTAGCGGGACTAGCGGGAGTCGGTGAGCAGTTCTTC.

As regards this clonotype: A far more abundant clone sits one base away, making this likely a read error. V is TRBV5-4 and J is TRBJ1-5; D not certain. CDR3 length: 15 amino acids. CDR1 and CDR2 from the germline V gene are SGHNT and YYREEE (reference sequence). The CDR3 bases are TGCGCCAGCAGCCCATGGGCGGGTGGTGATCAGCCCCAGCATTTT. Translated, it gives CASSPWAGGDQPQHF.

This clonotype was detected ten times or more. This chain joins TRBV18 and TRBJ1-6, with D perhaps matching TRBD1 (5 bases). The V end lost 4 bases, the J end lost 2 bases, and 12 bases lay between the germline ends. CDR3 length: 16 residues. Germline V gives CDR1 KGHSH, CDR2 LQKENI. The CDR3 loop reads CASSLQGDAYNSPLHF. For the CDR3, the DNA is TGTGCCAGCTCACTCCAAGGGGACGCCTATAATTCACCCCTCCACTTT.

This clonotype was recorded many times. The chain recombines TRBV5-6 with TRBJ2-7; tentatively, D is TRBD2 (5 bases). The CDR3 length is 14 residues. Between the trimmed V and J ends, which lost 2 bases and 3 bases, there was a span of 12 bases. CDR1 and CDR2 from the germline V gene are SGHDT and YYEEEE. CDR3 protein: CASSFSAAGYEQYF. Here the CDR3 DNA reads TGTGCCAGCAGCTTTTCGGCCGCGGGCTACGAGCAGTACTTC.

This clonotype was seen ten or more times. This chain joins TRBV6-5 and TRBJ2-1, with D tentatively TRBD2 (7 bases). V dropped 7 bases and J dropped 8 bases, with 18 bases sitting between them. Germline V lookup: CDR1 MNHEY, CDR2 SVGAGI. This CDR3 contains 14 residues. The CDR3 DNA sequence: TGTGCCAGCAAGGTTTGGGGGAGGGGGGATGAGCAGTTCTTC. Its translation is CASKVWGRGDEQFF.

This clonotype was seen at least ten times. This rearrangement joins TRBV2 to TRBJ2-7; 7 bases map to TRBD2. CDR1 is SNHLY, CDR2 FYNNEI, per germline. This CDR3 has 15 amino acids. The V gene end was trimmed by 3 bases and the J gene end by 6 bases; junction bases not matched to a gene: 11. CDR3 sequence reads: CASSDWLAAPTEQYF. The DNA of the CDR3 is TGTGCCAGCAGTGACTGGCTAGCGGCACCCACCGAGCAGTACTTC.